These 24 T cell receptor beta chains were all obtained from the same sample, sequenced in a study of TIL therapy for anti-PD-1-resistant metastatic lung cancer. The time point is: pre-treatment sample, taken before nivolumab and TIL therapy. This was the immunoSEQ v3 assay. Sequencing used immunoSEQ multiplex PCR; TCRdb keeps in-frame clones, though not all of them. The sample shows approximately 45,000 clones, roughly 85% of them seen only once. The material sequenced was blood, taken at baseline. Receptors originate from a man between 65 and 80 years old with non-small cell lung cancer.

The gene calls are TRBV2 and TRBJ2-3; TRBD2 aligns across 13 bases. The germline V gene encodes CDR1 SNHLY and CDR2 FYNNEI. This CDR3 has 17 amino acids. The V segment lost 4 bases and the J segment 8 bases; nucleotides outside the gene matches: 12. In nucleotides, the CDR3 is TGTGCCAGCAGTGTTGGCCCGGGACTAGCGGGAAGAGGTACGCAGTATTTT. This gives the protein CASSVGPGLAGRGTQYF.

The DNA of the CDR3 is TGTGCCAGTTCCTTATTTAGCGGGAGCTACGAGCAGTACTTC. Translating it yields CASSLFSGSYEQYF. The J gene is TRBJ2-7, the V gene TRBV19; TRBD2 matches at 9 bases. CDR3 length: 14 residues. The germline V gene encodes CDR1 LNHDA and CDR2 SQIVND (reference sequence). V shed 8 bases and J 3 bases; nucleotides not matched to a gene: 8.

The CDR3: CASSLSGSLGEQFF. DNA for the CDR3: TGTGCCAGCAGCCTTAGCGGGAGTTTGGGTGAGCAGTTCTTC. The chain joins TRBV5-4 to TRBJ2-1, with 9 bases fitting TRBD2. This CDR3 comprises 14 residues. Germline CDR1 SGHNT, CDR2 YYREEE (reference sequence). The J segment lost 9 bases and the V segment lost 4 bases, leaving 8 bases of the junction unmatched.

V usage is TRBV4-1 and J usage is TRBJ1-4; 9 bases are a match to TRBD1. The length of the CDR3 is 16 residues. Germline V gene lookup returns CDR1 MGHRA and CDR2 YSYEKL. The junction had 5 bases not matched to a gene; V was cut back by 4 bases and J by 2 bases. CDR3 protein: CASSPGQGWTNEKLFF. The CDR3 region has the DNA TGCGCCAGCAGCCCCGGACAGGGGTGGACTAATGAAAAACTGTTTTTT.

The CDR3, as DNA: TGCAGCGTTGTCGGGGTTAACAGGGCTGGAAACACCATATATTTT. This encodes CSVVGVNRAGNTIYF. The chain carries TRBV29-1 and TRBJ1-3, with TRBD1 as a possible D gene (6 bases). Germline V gives CDR1 SQVTM, CDR2 ANQGSEA. V shed 4 bases and J shed 2 bases, with 15 bases lying between them. CDR3 length: 15 residues.

This chain joins TRBV18 and TRBJ2-3; perhaps TRBD1 as D (5 bases). V was trimmed by 2 bases and J by 4 bases, leaving 7 bases between them. The germline V gene encodes CDR1 KGHSH and CDR2 LQKENI. The CDR3 runs to 13 residues. CDR3 in DNA: TGTGCCAGCTCACCAGTACAGGCAGATACGCAGTATTTT. It yields the protein CASSPVQADTQYF. The full variable domain, rest sourced from reference TRBV18 and TRBJ2-3, is NAGVMQNPRHLVRRRGQEARLRCSPMKGHSHVYWYRQLPEEGLKFMVYLQKENIIDESGMPKERFSAEFPKEGPSILRIQQVVRGDSAAYFCASSPVQADTQYFGPGTRLTVL.

The genes are TRBV7-8 and TRBJ1-1; D unclear. V lost 5 bases and J 0 bases, leaving 7 bases between the germline ends. The germline V gene has CDR1 SGHVS and CDR2 FQNEAQ. CDR3 length equals 13 residues. The CDR3 DNA sequence: TGTGCCAGCAGCCGTACATTGAACACTGAAGCTTTCTTT. Its protein is CASSRTLNTEAFF.

The chain joins TRBV7-9 to TRBJ2-5; 10 nucleotides agree with TRBD1. Unmatched junction bases numbered 5, after V lost 2 bases and J lost 2 bases. CDR3 size: 16 residues. CDR1 is SEHNR and CDR2 is FQNEAQ in the germline V gene (reference sequence). CDR3 protein: CASSLRTGGRQETQYF. The CDR3 region has the DNA TGTGCCAGCAGCTTAAGGACAGGGGGTCGGCAAGAGACCCAGTACTTC.

J is TRBJ2-4 and V is TRBV5-1, with D possibly TRBD1 on 6 matching bases. The V and J ends lost 3 bases and 0 bases respectively, with 13 bases between them. Per the germline V gene, CDR1 is SGHRS and CDR2 is YFSETQ. CDR3 length: 16 amino acids. CDR3 in amino acids: CASSSTGSLAKNIQYF. In nucleotides, the CDR3 is TGCGCCAGCAGCTCCACAGGGAGCCTAGCCAAAAACATTCAGTACTTC.

The rearrangement uses TRBV11-2 and TRBJ1-3; D is undetermined. Germline CDR1 reads SGHAT; CDR2 reads FQNNGV. Trimming cost V 1 base and J 2 bases, with 3 bases left between them. The CDR3 has 13 amino acids. This CDR3 reads CASSLGTGNTIYF. The CDR3 coding sequence is TGTGCCAGCAGCTTAGGAACTGGAAACACCATATATTTT.

The chain carries TRBV15 and TRBJ2-7, with D perhaps TRBD1 (6 bases). The CDR3 totals 14 residues. Trimming took off 0 bases at V and 3 bases at J, with 9 bases between the two ends. Germline loops: CDR1 LNHNV, CDR2 YYDKDF (reference sequence). CDR3 nucleotide sequence: TGTGCCACCAGCAGAGATCAGGGGAGCTACGAGCAGTACTTC. Translated: CATSRDQGSYEQYF.

The V and J genes are TRBV19 and TRBJ1-4; a weak D match, TRBD1 (5 bases). The CDR3 length is 13 residues. V was shortened by 5 bases and J by 4 bases, with 8 bases between the two germline ends. Germline CDR1 is LNHDA and CDR2 is SQIVND (reference sequence). CDR3 protein: CASSGGFNEKLFF. In DNA form, the CDR3 reads TGTGCCAGTAGTGGGGGTTTTAATGAAAAACTGTTTTTT.

Concerning this clone: The junction shows a germline mismatch at one end, possibly a read error. V gene TRBV2 combines with J gene TRBJ2-1, with TRBD1 matching over 8 bases. The CDR3 runs to 14 residues. Germline CDR1 is SNHLY and CDR2 is FYNNEI. CDR3: CASYPGTGYTEQFF. CDR3 nucleotides: TGTGCCAGTTATCCCGGGACAGGCTACACTGAGCAGTTCTTC.

This rearrangement joins TRBV29-1 to TRBJ2-5; TRBD1 or TRBD2 may be the D gene (6 bases each). CDR1 SQVTM and CDR2 ANQGSEA come from the germline V gene. V lost 4 bases to trimming and J lost 5 bases, with 11 bases between them. The CDR3 has 12 residues. As DNA, the CDR3 is TGCAGCGTTGTTGGGGGGCCTGAGACCCAGTACTTC. This translates into CSVVGGPETQYF.

This clone has only a few counts. J is TRBJ2-7 and V is TRBV1; the table's D gene call, TRBD2, was not cross checked with the DNA. TRBV1 is an annotated pseudogene. CDR3 length equals 17 residues. The CDR3 reads CTSSQDLSGRALYEQYF. As DNA, the CDR3 is TGCACCAGCAGCCAAGACCTTAGCGGGAGGGCCCTGTACGAGCAGTACTTC.

This clone was seen a handful of times. This rearrangement joins TRBV7-9 to TRBJ1-6; D ambiguous. Trimming took 3 bases from V and 7 from J, leaving 4 bases between them. Germline lookup yields CDR1 SEHNR and CDR2 FQNEAQ (reference sequence). This CDR3 comprises 12 residues. CDR3 in DNA: TGTGCCAGCAGCTTGACCAATTCACCCCTCCACTTT. This translates into CASSLTNSPLHF.

The rearrangement joins TRBV30 to TRBJ2-1; D is undetermined. The V end lost 1 base, the J end lost 2 bases, and 0 bases lay between the germline ends. In germline, CDR1 is GTSNPN, CDR2 SVGIG (reference sequence). The CDR3 loop spans 11 amino acids. The DNA of the CDR3 is TGTGCCTGGAGTGCCTACAATGAGCAGTTCTTC. It codes for CAWSAYNEQFF. The full variable domain, completed using reference TRBV30 and TRBJ2-1, is SQTIHQWPATLVQPVGSPLSLECTVEGTSNPNLYWYRQAAGRGLQLLFYSVGIGQISSEVPQNLSASRPQDRQFILSSKKLLLSDSGFYLCAWSAYNEQFFGPGTRLTVL.

In DNA, the CDR3 is TGTGCCAGTGGCAGGGTCTTGACAGATACGCAGTATTTT. Translation: CASGRVLTDTQYF. The rearrangement joins TRBV19 to TRBJ2-3, with a weak D call TRBD1 (5 bases). The CDR3 length is 13 residues. The ends were cut back, 8 bases at V and 3 bases at J, with 12 bases in the middle. CDR1 and CDR2 (germline): LNHDA, SQIVND (reference sequence).

The J gene is TRBJ2-1, the V gene TRBV15, with 14 bases fitting TRBD2. In germline, CDR1 is LNHNV, CDR2 YYDKDF (reference sequence). Trimming at V came to 5 bases and at J to 8 bases, leaving 8 bases not matched to a gene. The CDR3 has 16 residues. The DNA for the CDR3 is TGTGCCACCAGCGCCGAAGGGACTAGCGGGAGCTATGAGCAGTTCTTC. Its translation is CATSAEGTSGSYEQFF.

The chain joins TRBV28 to TRBJ2-3; maybe TRBD2 (6 bases). The V gene lost 5 bases and the J gene lost 5 bases, with 23 bases spanning the gap. The CDR3 runs to 17 residues. Germline V CDR1 and CDR2: MDHEN, SYDVKM. CDR3 DNA sequence: TGTGCCAGCAGTACCGGGGCCGGACTAACGGGAGAAGATACGCAGTATTTT. Its translation: CASSTGAGLTGEDTQYF.

DNA for the CDR3: TGTGCCAGCAGCCGGAGCGGACTTGGGACCCAGTACTTC. Translated: CASSRSGLGTQYF. The chain has TRBV14 and TRBJ2-5, with D tentatively TRBD2 (5 bases). The CDR3 length is 13 residues. V was cut by 4 bases and J by 7 bases, with 13 bases left in between. Germline V CDR1 and CDR2: SGHDN, FVKESK.

The sample holds one count of this clone. V and J are TRBV7-6 and TRBJ2-7; 9 positions agree with TRBD1. Per germline, CDR1 SGHVS and CDR2 FNYEAQ. Trimming cost V 5 bases and J 3 bases; bases outside gene matches: 5. The CDR3 runs 14 residues. CDR3 DNA: TGTGCCAGCAGCCCCGACAGGGGGAACTACGAGCAGTACTTC. This sequence encodes CASSPDRGNYEQYF.

This chain links TRBV7-2 with TRBJ2-5; 8 bases match TRBD1. J lost 5 bases, V lost 3 bases, and 2 bases had no gene match. This CDR3 spans 13 amino acids. The germline gives CDR1 SGHTA, CDR2 FQGNSA. CDR3 nucleotides: TGTGCCAGCAGCTTTGGACAGGGCGAGACCCAGTACTTC. It codes for CASSFGQGETQYF.

The chain joins TRBV28 to TRBJ2-7; perhaps D is TRBD1 or TRBD2 (6 bases each). Germline CDR1 MDHEN, CDR2 SYDVKM. Trimming took off 5 bases at V and 4 bases at J, with 18 bases between the two ends. The CDR3 is 15 amino acids. The CDR3 here is CASSLGHRGGYEQYF. CDR3 sequence (DNA): TGTGCCAGCAGTCTCGGACATCGAGGGGGGTACGAGCAGTACTTC. Looking up the rest from reference TRBV28 and TRBJ2-7 gives the full variable domain: DVKVTQSSRYLVKRTGEKVFLECVQDMDHENMFWYRQDPGLGLRLIYFSYDVKMKEKGDIPEGYSVSREKKERFSLILESASTNQTSMYLCASSLGHRGGYEQYFGPGTRLTVT.